Following are 11 T cell receptor beta chains from one sample sequenced in a study of control samples from healthy donors and cancer patients. Using immunoSEQ multiplex PCR, the repertoire was profiled, and TCRdb retains in-frame clones only, with some absent. This sample carries under 85,000 clones, 89% of them seen once, and the ten largest clones take less than 6%. The sequenced sample was PBMCs. These receptors originate from a man between 60 and 70 years old with colorectal cancer.

The chain uses TRBV5-1 and TRBJ2-7, with 7 bases identical to TRBD1. The junction had 9 bases not matched to a gene; V was cut back by 3 bases and J by 6 bases. This CDR3 has 14 residues. Germline CDR1 SGHRS, CDR2 YFSETQ. The CDR3 sequence is CASSSGQVRGEQYF. The CDR3, as DNA: TGCGCCAGCAGCTCCGGACAGGTGAGGGGCGAGCAGTACTTC.

The chain couples TRBV19 to TRBJ2-7, with D perhaps assigned TRBD1 or TRBD2 (5 bases each). Germline V gene sequence: CDR1 LNHDA, CDR2 SQIVND (reference sequence). V lost 6 bases and J 3 bases, leaving 15 bases between the germline ends. This CDR3 region has 14 residues. This CDR3 reads CASSRDGINYEQYF. Written as DNA, the CDR3 is TGTGCCAGTAGCCGGGACGGAATAAACTACGAGCAGTACTTC.

The genes are TRBV30 and TRBJ2-5; D unclear. The CDR3 runs 12 residues. Per germline, CDR1 GTSNPN and CDR2 SVGIG (reference sequence). Between the trimmed V and J ends, which lost 4 bases and 7 bases, there was a span of 13 bases. This chain's CDR3 is CAWKLSLGTQYF. CDR3 DNA sequence: TGTGCCTGGAAACTCTCCCTGGGGACCCAGTACTTC.

This clone is medium-sized within its sample. This sequence joins TRBV18 and TRBJ1-6, with 12 bases identical to TRBD1. Losses at the gene ends were 5 bases for V and 9 bases for J; bases not matched to a gene: 2. The CDR3 totals 14 residues. The germline gives CDR1 KGHSH, CDR2 LQKENI. DNA of the CDR3: TGTGCCAGCTCAGGGACAGGGGGCGGTTCACCCCTCCACTTT. Its protein is CASSGTGGGSPLHF. Full variable domain (rest looked up from reference TRBV18 and TRBJ1-6): NAGVMQNPRHLVRRRGQEARLRCSPMKGHSHVYWYRQLPEEGLKFMVYLQKENIIDESGMPKERFSAEFPKEGPSILRIQQVVRGDSAAYFCASSGTGGGSPLHFGNGTRLTVT.

The chain combines TRBV3-1 (or the pseudogene TRBV3-2) with TRBJ1-1, with D maybe TRBD1 (5 bases). V was trimmed by 4 bases and J by 4 bases, leaving 13 bases between them. This CDR3 contains 14 residues. The germline V gene has CDR1 LGHDT and CDR2 YNNKEL (reference sequence). The CDR3 coding sequence is TGTGCCAGCAGCCCGATTGGGGGGAGCACTGAAGCTTTCTTT. Residues: CASSPIGGSTEAFF.

The CDR3, as DNA: TGTGCCAGCAGTTTTGGGGGACGGGAGACCCAGTACTTC. It is translated as CASSFGGRETQYF. The chain joins TRBV27 to TRBJ2-5, with D perhaps matching TRBD1 or TRBD2 (5 bases each). The CDR3 is made up of 13 amino acids. V lost 3 bases to trimming and J lost 5 bases, with 10 bases between them. Germline values: CDR1 MNHEY, CDR2 SMNVEV (reference sequence).

The chain is built from TRBV7-2 and TRBJ1-1; unclear D gene. Germline-derived CDR1 and CDR2 are SGHTA and FQGNSA. Trimming left V 6 bases short and J 2 bases short, with 16 bases between. The CDR3 extends over 15 amino acids. The CDR3 here is CASRTQVSGNTEAFF. CDR3 DNA sequence: TGTGCCAGCAGGACACAAGTTTCAGGAAACACTGAAGCTTTCTTT.

The chain joins TRBV5-1 to TRBJ2-7; D may be TRBD1 or TRBD2 (6 bases each). V shed 0 bases and J shed 2 bases, with 9 bases lying between them. Germline lookup yields CDR1 SGHRS and CDR2 YFSETQ. The length of the CDR3 is 14 residues. CDR3 sequence reads: CASSLAGDTYEQYF. The DNA for the CDR3 is TGCGCCAGCAGCTTGGCGGGGGACACCTACGAGCAGTACTTC.

This chain joins TRBV5-3 and TRBJ1-5; no clear D. TRBV5-3 falls under the ORF class, with uncertain function. The V end lost 2 bases, the J end lost 0 bases, and 9 bases lay between the germline ends. The CDR3 runs to 15 residues. In DNA form, the CDR3 reads TGTGCCAGAAGCTTAGGGCAGTATAGCAATCAGCCCCAGCATTTT. Amino acids: CARSLGQYSNQPQHF.

V usage is TRBV28 and J usage is TRBJ1-6; possibly TRBD1 for D (6 bases). CDR1 MDHEN and CDR2 SYDVKM come from the germline V gene. Trimming took off 2 bases at V and 6 bases at J, with 11 bases between the two ends. The CDR3 is 15 amino acids. For the CDR3, the DNA is TGTGCCAGCAGTTTAGGGGGGCGGAGTAATTCACCCCTCCACTTT. It translates to CASSLGGRSNSPLHF.

The chain recombines TRBV12-5 with TRBJ2-2, with TRBD2 matching over 11 bases. V was clipped by 8 bases and J by 3 bases; unmatched bases: 8. This CDR3 region has 16 residues. CDR1 LGHNT and CDR2 FRNRAP come from the germline V gene. CDR3 in DNA: TGTGCTAGTAAGCCTAGCGGGGGGAGGGACACCGGGGAGCTGTTTTTT. Protein: CASKPSGGRDTGELFF.